This is a list of T cell receptor beta chains from one sample in a study of PD-1 blockade in classical Hodgkin lymphoma. TCRdb keeps only in-frame clones here, not all; method: immunoSEQ multiplex PCR. Among about 28,000 clones listed, 70% to 90% were seen once. The material was CD8+ T cells from blood, obtained at baseline. All receptors come from a human donor with classical Hodgkin lymphoma. The CDR3 runs from the conserved cysteine through the conserved F or W. A D gene is named only where the DNA matches it firmly. The listing skips clone size in some rows; elsewhere it reads once, few, many or a size class.

j_gene: TRBJ2-1; d_gene: NA; abundance: NA; v_gene: TRBV7-2; CDR3nt: TGTGCCAGCAGCTTCGGCAATGAGCAGTTCTTC; CDR3aa: CASSFGNEQFF
j_gene: TRBJ2-7; d_gene: NA; abundance: NA; v_gene: TRBV5-1; CDR3nt: TGCGCCAGCAGCTTGACTGCGCCCGGGGGTTACGAGCAGTACTTC; CDR3aa: CASSLTAPGGYEQYF
j_gene: TRBJ2-2; d_gene: TRBD2; abundance: NA; v_gene: TRBV29-1; CDR3nt: TGCAGTATGACTAGCCCGAACGGGGAGCTGTTTTTT; CDR3aa: CSMTSPNGELFF
j_gene: TRBJ2-1; d_gene: TRBD2; abundance: once; v_gene: TRBV2; CDR3nt: TGTGCCAGCACCGTAACTAGCGAATACAATGAGCAGTTCTTC; CDR3aa: CASTVTSEYNEQFF
j_gene: TRBJ2-3; d_gene: TRBD2; abundance: few; v_gene: TRBV28; CDR3nt: TGTGCCAGCAGCCTGGGACTAGCGGGAGGGATTAGCACAGATACGCAGTATTTT; CDR3aa: CASSLGLAGGISTDTQYF
j_gene: TRBJ2-1; d_gene: TRBD2; abundance: NA; v_gene: TRBV11-2; CDR3nt: TGTGCCAGCAGCCCGGGACTAGCGGCCTACAATGAGCAGTTCTTC; CDR3aa: CASSPGLAAYNEQFF
j_gene: TRBJ1-4; d_gene: NA; abundance: NA; v_gene: TRBV5-6; CDR3nt: TGTGCCAGCAGCTTGGAAGTTGGGGGAACTAATGAAAAACTGTTTTTT; CDR3aa: CASSLEVGGTNEKLFF
j_gene: TRBJ2-1; d_gene: NA; abundance: NA; v_gene: TRBV25-1; CDR3nt: TGTGCCAGCAGTTACAAGGTTAATGAGCAGTTCTTC; CDR3aa: CASSYKVNEQFF
j_gene: TRBJ1-5; d_gene: TRBD1; abundance: NA; v_gene: TRBV25-1; CDR3nt: TGTGCCAGCAGTGCAGGACAGGGGCATTATAGCAATCAGCCCCAGCATTTT; CDR3aa: CASSAGQGHYSNQPQHF
j_gene: TRBJ2-7; d_gene: NA; abundance: NA; v_gene: TRBV7-9; CDR3nt: TGTGCCAGCAGCCCCGTGCGGGGAGGCTCCGAGCAGTACTTC; CDR3aa: CASSPVRGGSEQYF
j_gene: TRBJ2-7; d_gene: TRBD2; abundance: NA; v_gene: TRBV9; CDR3nt: TGTGCCAGCAGCGCGACTAGCGACGACGAGCAGTACTTC; CDR3aa: CASSATSDDEQYF
j_gene: TRBJ1-1; d_gene: NA; abundance: NA; v_gene: TRBV10-3; CDR3nt: TGTGCCATCAGTGAGAATAGAGGACAACCCTTGAACACTGAAGCTTTCTTT; CDR3aa: CAISENRGQPLNTEAFF
j_gene: TRBJ1-2; d_gene: TRBD1; abundance: NA; v_gene: TRBV9; CDR3nt: TGTGCCAGCAGCGTAGGGGGACAGTCCGGCTATGGCTACACCTTC; CDR3aa: CASSVGGQSGYGYTF
j_gene: TRBJ2-1; d_gene: NA; abundance: NA; v_gene: TRBV10-1; CDR3nt: TGCGCCAGCAGTGAGTCAGGGCGTCTAGGACTTGATGAGCAGTTCTTC; CDR3aa: CASSESGRLGLDEQFF
j_gene: TRBJ1-1; d_gene: NA; abundance: few; v_gene: TRBV10-3; CDR3nt: TGTGCCATCAGGGAGGGATACACTGAAGCTTTCTTT; CDR3aa: CAIREGYTEAFF
j_gene: TRBJ1-1; d_gene: NA; abundance: medium-sized; v_gene: TRBV11-2; CDR3nt: TGTGCCAGCAGCCCTGGCTCGGGTCCAGCGAACACTGAAGCTTTCTTT; CDR3aa: CASSPGSGPANTEAFF
j_gene: TRBJ2-7; d_gene: TRBD2; abundance: NA; v_gene: TRBV6-6; CDR3nt: TGTGCCAGCAGTTACTCGAGCGGGACGGAAGGCTACGAGCAGTACTTC; CDR3aa: CASSYSSGTEGYEQYF
j_gene: TRBJ2-3; d_gene: TRBD2; abundance: NA; v_gene: TRBV30; CDR3nt: TGTGCCTGGAGTAGGCTAGCGGGGTGGACTAGCACAGATACGCAGTATTTT; CDR3aa: CAWSRLAGWTSTDTQYF
j_gene: TRBJ1-1; d_gene: NA; abundance: NA; v_gene: TRBV30; CDR3nt: TGTGCCTGGAGTGTACCTGGGATGAACACTGAAGCTTTCTTT; CDR3aa: CAWSVPGMNTEAFF
j_gene: TRBJ1-1; d_gene: TRBD1; abundance: NA; v_gene: TRBV7-9; CDR3nt: TGTGCCAGCAGCCCAGGGGGCGCATCGTACCCTGAAGCTTTCTTT; CDR3aa: CASSPGGASYPEAFF
j_gene: TRBJ2-2; d_gene: NA; abundance: once; v_gene: TRBV29-1; CDR3nt: TGCAGCGTTTGGACGGACAACACCGGGGAGCTGTTTTTT; CDR3aa: CSVWTDNTGELFF
j_gene: TRBJ1-2; d_gene: NA; abundance: NA; v_gene: TRBV29-1; CDR3nt: TGCAGCGTCCTCAGGGGCGGGAACTATGGCTACACCTTC; CDR3aa: CSVLRGGNYGYTF
j_gene: TRBJ2-7; d_gene: TRBD2; abundance: few; v_gene: TRBV27; CDR3nt: TGTGCCAGCAGTTTAGCCAGCGGGACCGCCCTTCGGGGCGAGCAGTACTTC; CDR3aa: CASSLASGTALRGEQYF
j_gene: TRBJ2-1; d_gene: NA; abundance: NA; v_gene: TRBV6-1; CDR3nt: TGTGCCAGCAGTGGCCCCGGACGGGAATTAACCTCAGCTTTCCGGTTCTTC; CDR3aa: CASSGPGRELTSAFRFF
j_gene: TRBJ2-1; d_gene: TRBD2; abundance: NA; v_gene: TRBV5-1; CDR3nt: TGCGCCAGCAGCCCTGGGACTAGCGGGAGCTCCTACAATGAGCAGTTCTTC; CDR3aa: CASSPGTSGSSYNEQFF
j_gene: TRBJ1-1; d_gene: NA; abundance: NA; v_gene: TRBV27; CDR3nt: TGTGCCAGCAGTTTAGGAGGGCAGGGATACGGAACTGAAGCTTTCTTT; CDR3aa: CASSLGGQGYGTEAFF
j_gene: TRBJ2-4; d_gene: NA; abundance: NA; v_gene: TRBV27; CDR3nt: TGTGCCAGCAGTGTAAATCCCGGGGGTTTGGCGTACTTC; CDR3aa: CASSVNPGGLAYF
j_gene: TRBJ2-3; d_gene: NA; abundance: NA; v_gene: TRBV6-1; CDR3nt: TGTGCCAGCAGTGAAGCCGAATTGCGGAGGGGGGCAGATACGCAGTATTTT; CDR3aa: CASSEAELRRGADTQYF
j_gene: TRBJ1-1; d_gene: TRBD1; abundance: NA; v_gene: TRBV7-8; CDR3nt: TGTGCCAGCAGCCCCCCAGGAGGGGGCGTGGGCACTGAAGCTTTCTTT; CDR3aa: CASSPPGGGVGTEAFF